The present entry profiles one T cell receptor beta chain with its context. Its antigen is as yet unknown. The donors were part of the approximately 130-subject validation cohort, which stood apart from the 666-subject first cohort. The entry originates in a study of cytomegalovirus exposure and HLA in healthy donors. Findings and limits, study-wide: Cytomegalovirus-associated status was assigned to some 180 TCR beta chains. The tendency of first-cohort TCR clusters to co-occur in the roughly 130 validation repertoires emerged from a later analysis. The classifier reportedly diagnosed cytomegalovirus status with high specificity and sensitivity.

Some clones are missing from TCRdb's copy, which holds only in-frame ones; the method was immunoSEQ multiplex PCR. The table records 160,000 or so clones, around nine tenths of them present only once. The sequence came from a woman aged 25 to 39 in good health and CMV-seronegative. The sample taken for sequencing was PBMCs.

The CDR3, as DNA: TGTGCCAGCAGTTGGACAGGGAACTATGGCTACACCTTC. Amino acid sequence: CASSWTGNYGYTF. The chain links TRBV6-1 to TRBJ1-2; 8 bases match TRBD1. Losses at the gene ends were 5 bases for V and 2 bases for J; bases not matched to a gene: 1. There are 13 residues in the CDR3. Germline CDR1 MNHNS, CDR2 SASEGT.